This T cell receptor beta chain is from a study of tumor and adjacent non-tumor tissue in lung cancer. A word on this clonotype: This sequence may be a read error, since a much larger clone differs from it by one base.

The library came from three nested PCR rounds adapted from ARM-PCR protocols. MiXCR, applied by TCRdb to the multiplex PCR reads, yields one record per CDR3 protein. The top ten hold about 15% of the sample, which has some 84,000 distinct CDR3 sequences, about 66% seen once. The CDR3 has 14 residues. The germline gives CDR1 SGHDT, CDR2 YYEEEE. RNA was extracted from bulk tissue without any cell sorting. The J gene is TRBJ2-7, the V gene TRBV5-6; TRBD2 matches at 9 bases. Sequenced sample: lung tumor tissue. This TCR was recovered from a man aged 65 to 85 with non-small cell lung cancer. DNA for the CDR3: TGTGCCAGCAGCCTTAGCGGGAGAACGAGCGAGCTGTACTTC. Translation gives CASSLSGRTSELYF.